These 11 T cell receptor beta chains share one sample of origin, sequenced in a study of OX40 agonist ivuxolimab in advanced cancers. Only in-frame clones appear in the TCRdb table, and some are missing; sequencing was by immunoSEQ multiplex PCR. There are some 62,000 clones in the sample; about 90% occur only once, and about 5% lies in the top ten. The starting material was CD4+ or CD8+ T cells sorted from blood, obtained in a trial of the OX40 agonist ivuxolimab. All receptors come from an adult with an advanced solid tumor such as melanoma, head and neck, liver or kidney cancer.

This clone has just one count. The V gene is TRBV10-2, the J gene TRBJ2-7; D is unclear. CDR3 length: 12 residues. The germline V gene has CDR1 WSHSY and CDR2 SAAADI. Trimming left V 6 bases short and J 4 bases short, with 10 bases between. CDR3 DNA: TGCGCCAGCAGGCTGCAGGTATACGAGCAGTACTTC. Its translation: CASRLQVYEQYF.

The V and J genes are TRBV11-1 and TRBJ2-3, with 8 bases fitting TRBD2. This CDR3 comprises 16 residues. The V gene end was trimmed by 1 base and the J gene end by 2 bases; junction bases not matched to a gene: 5. CDR1 SGHAT and CDR2 FQDESV come from the germline V gene (reference sequence). CDR3: CASSLGAGGYTDTQYF. Here the CDR3 DNA reads TGTGCCAGCAGCTTAGGCGCGGGAGGATACACAGATACGCAGTATTTT.

The rearrangement links TRBV7-8 to TRBJ2-1; D is unclear. CDR3 length: 17 amino acids. Germline V gives CDR1 SGHVS, CDR2 FQNEAQ. Trimming left V 0 bases short and J 10 bases short, with 22 bases between. Here the CDR3 reads CASSLASTNPALREQFF. CDR3 nucleotides: TGTGCCAGCAGCTTAGCGAGTACGAACCCCGCGCTCCGGGAGCAGTTCTTC.

This sequence joins TRBV2 and TRBJ2-7; perhaps TRBD1 as D (6 bases). The CDR3 has 14 amino acids. The germline V and J ends were trimmed by 4 bases and 2 bases, with 12 bases remaining between them. Germline V gives CDR1 SNHLY, CDR2 FYNNEI. This chain's CDR3 is CASSVDSGPYEQYF. The CDR3 nucleotides read TGTGCCAGCAGTGTGGACAGTGGGCCCTACGAGCAGTACTTC.

The chain joins TRBV30 to TRBJ1-2; unclear D gene. Trimming stripped 4 bases from V and 4 bases from J, with 10 bases between. The germline CDR1 and CDR2 sequences are GTSNPN and SVGIG (reference sequence). The CDR3 is 12 amino acids. CDR3 loop: CAWMDSGYGYTF. In nucleotides, the CDR3 is TGTGCCTGGATGGACTCGGGCTATGGCTACACCTTC.

This sequence joins TRBV5-1 and TRBJ2-7, with 8 bases matching TRBD2. Trimming removed 4 bases from V and 4 bases from J; junction bases left unmatched: 4. The germline CDR1 and CDR2 sequences are SGHRS and YFSETQ. The length of the CDR3 is 13 residues. CDR3 bases: TGCGCCAGCAGCGAGGCGGGAGGTTACGAGCAGTACTTC. Protein product: CASSEAGGYEQYF.

This rearrangement joins TRBV25-1 to TRBJ1-5, with a possible D match to TRBD1 (6 bases). The CDR3 is 14 residues long. V gave up 2 bases and J gave up 5 bases, with 10 bases separating them. In germline, CDR1 is MGHDK, CDR2 SYGVNS. The CDR3: CASSEQGIDQPQHF. In DNA form, the CDR3 reads TGTGCCAGCAGTGAACAGGGGATAGATCAGCCCCAGCATTTT. Complete variable domain (other parts from reference TRBV25-1 and TRBJ1-5): EADIYQTPRYLVIGTGKKITLECSQTMGHDKMYWYQQDPGMELHLIHYSYGVNSTEKGDLSSESTVSRIRTEHFPLTLESARPSHTSQYLCASSEQGIDQPQHFGDGTRLSIL.

The V and J genes are TRBV6-4 and TRBJ2-3, with 10 positions matching TRBD2. CDR3 length: 15 amino acids. V lost 6 bases to trimming and J lost 7 bases; unmatched junction nucleotides: 10. Germline lookup yields CDR1 MRHNA and CDR2 SNTAGT. In DNA form, the CDR3 reads TGTGCCAGCAGCATAGCGGGAGGCTTTAAGAATACGCAGTATTTT. Translation gives CASSIAGGFKNTQYF.

The chain couples TRBV28 to TRBJ1-3; tentative D call: TRBD1 (6 bases). The CDR3 has 17 amino acids. Trimming shortened V by 3 bases and J by 0 bases, and 15 bases separated the two germline ends. Looked up from germline, CDR1 is MDHEN and CDR2 is SYDVKM. The CDR3 DNA reads as TGTGCCAGCAGTTTCCCCCTGGGGGGGCCCTCTGGAAACACCATATATTTT. Protein product: CASSFPLGGPSGNTIYF.

V usage is TRBV28 and J usage is TRBJ1-1; D might be TRBD1 (5 bases). Germline CDR1 and CDR2: MDHEN and SYDVKM. This CDR3 has 16 residues. V lost 6 bases and J lost 0, with 17 bases in between. In nucleotides, the CDR3 is TGTGCCAGCAGCCTGACAGATTTGATTATGAACACTGAAGCTTTCTTT. Amino acids: CASSLTDLIMNTEAFF. The complete variable domain, with remaining parts taken from reference TRBV28 and TRBJ1-1, reads DVKVTQSSRYLVKRTGEKVFLECVQDMDHENMFWYRQDPGLGLRLIYFSYDVKMKEKGDIPEGYSVSREKKERFSLILESASTNQTSMYLCASSLTDLIMNTEAFFGQGTRLTVV.

The rearrangement uses TRBV6-6 and TRBJ1-4, with TRBD1 identical over 9 bases. Germline CDR1 reads MNHNY; CDR2 reads SVGAGI (reference sequence). The CDR3 runs to 14 residues. Germline trimming cut 6 bases from V and 7 bases from J; bases unmatched to any gene: 6. The DNA of the CDR3 is TGTGCCAGCAGGAACCCGGGACAGGGTGAAAAACTGTTTTTT. This codes for CASRNPGQGEKLFF.